This T cell receptor beta chain stems from a study of regulatory T cells in long-lasting Graves disease. TCR beta libraries were built with iRepertoire HTBI primers and Arm-PCR of CDR3 regions. Original data processing: From all samples, identification returned approximately 14 TRBJ and just over 60 TRBV segments. TCRdb redid the calling of the multiplex PCR reads with MiXCR, one entry per CDR3 protein. These V and J calls originate from TCRdb's pipeline instead of the authors' own analysis. Here the sample spans over 400,000 distinct CDR3 sequences, roughly 15% being singletons. Germline-derived CDR1 and CDR2 are MDHEN and SYDVKM. Trimming at V came to 5 bases and at J to 2 bases, leaving 3 bases not matched to a gene. This CDR3 has 15 residues. Time point specified: newly diagnosed GD, antithyroid drugs for less than 3 months. Extracted PBMC RNA gave rise to the TCR library. Whole-study findings and limits: Samples came from peripheral blood alone, without thyroid tissue.

This clonotype was counted at least ten times. Its antigen is as yet unknown. This sample also appeared in a second study, on T cells in Graves' hyperthyroidism and ophthalmopathy. That work contributes: Ophthalmopathy got predicted by the model a median approximately 6.4 months before its onset.

The source is a woman aged 45-59 years with Graves disease. Sequencing used peripheral blood mononuclear cells (PBMCs), obtained at new diagnosis, from a patient treated with antithyroid drugs. The rearrangement links TRBV28 to TRBJ2-3; 11 nucleotides agree with TRBD2. The CDR3 reads CASSLAGGYTDTQYF. CDR3 in DNA: TGTGCCAGCAGTCTAGCGGGAGGTTACACAGATACGCAGTATTTT.